The 11 T cell receptor beta chains given below trace back to one sample, sequenced in a study of blood T cell repertoires in COVID-19. The table came from immunoSEQ multiplex PCR; TCRdb's copy has only in-frame clones and leaves some out. The data show under 150,000 clones, with 84% seen just once and about 7.3% held by the top ten. The specimen was peripheral blood. The receptor source for this set is a woman aged 40 to 50 with acute or convalescent COVID-19.

This sequence joins TRBV25-1 and TRBJ1-4, with unresolved D. Trimming stripped 6 bases from V and 8 bases from J, with 13 bases between. The CDR3 covers 13 residues. Germline loops: CDR1 MGHDK, CDR2 SYGVNS. Here the CDR3 reads CASSREVGEKLFF. The CDR3 nucleotides are TGTGCCAGCAGCCGGGAGGTAGGGGAAAAACTGTTTTTT. Filled out from reference TRBV25-1 and TRBJ1-4, the complete variable domain reads EADIYQTPRYLVIGTGKKITLECSQTMGHDKMYWYQQDPGMELHLIHYSYGVNSTEKGDLSSESTVSRIRTEHFPLTLESARPSHTSQYLCASSREVGEKLFFGSGTQLSVL.

This clone was seen once. The chain joins TRBV2 to TRBJ1-5; 7 bases align to TRBD1. Germline V gives CDR1 SNHLY, CDR2 FYNNEI. V was pared by 6 bases and J by 6 bases, with 5 bases of the junction left unmatched. CDR3 size: 13 residues. For the CDR3, the DNA is TGTGCCAGCAGCGTCGACAGGGCTCAGCCCCAGCATTTT. This gives the protein CASSVDRAQPQHF.

The rearrangement links TRBV6-5 to TRBJ1-6; D gene uncertain. The V and J ends lost 4 bases and 10 bases respectively, with 8 bases between them. Germline V gene data show CDR1 as MNHEY and CDR2 as SVGAGI. The CDR3 is 12 amino acids. For the CDR3, the DNA is TGTGCCAGCAGTTTCAAGAGGTCACCCCTCCACTTT. The encoded protein is CASSFKRSPLHF.

This chain uses TRBV3-1 (or the pseudogene TRBV3-2) with TRBJ1-5; 8 nucleotides align to TRBD1. The CDR3 has 15 residues. V gave up 2 bases and J gave up 11 bases; unmatched junction bases: 11. Per the germline V gene, CDR1 is LGHDT and CDR2 is YNNKEL (reference sequence). The CDR3 sequence: CASSQKGTGITAQHF. The CDR3 DNA sequence: TGTGCCAGCAGCCAAAAAGGGACAGGCATTACAGCCCAGCATTTT.

This chain links TRBV6-5 with TRBJ1-5, with D perhaps TRBD1 (5 bases). From germline, CDR1 is MNHEY and CDR2 SVGAGI. There are 15 residues in the CDR3. Trimming removed 0 bases from V and 7 bases from J, with 13 bases in between. Here the CDR3 reads CASSYSRDRGQPQHF. The CDR3 DNA reads as TGTGCCAGCAGTTACTCCAGGGACCGGGGGCAGCCCCAGCATTTT.

This chain connects TRBV12-3 or TRBV12-4 to TRBJ2-7; D is possibly TRBD1 (6 bases). Trimming took 3 bases from V and 4 from J, leaving 7 bases between them. The CDR3 loop spans 12 amino acids. The CDR3 coding sequence is TGTGCCAGCAGTTTTAGGGGGTACGAGCAGTACTTC. It translates to CASSFRGYEQYF.

The V call is TRBV30, the J call TRBJ2-3; no firm D call. With 4 bases removed from V and 6 bases from J, the gap between germline ends came to 8 bases. There are 11 residues in the CDR3. Germline V lookup: CDR1 GTSNPN, CDR2 SVGIG (reference sequence). In DNA form, the CDR3 reads TGTGCCTGGATGGAGAGGGATACGCAGTATTTT. Protein product: CAWMERDTQYF. The full variable domain, with the rest looked up from reference TRBV30 and TRBJ2-3, is SQTIHQWPATLVQPVGSPLSLECTVEGTSNPNLYWYRQAAGRGLQLLFYSVGIGQISSEVPQNLSASRPQDRQFILSSKKLLLSDSGFYLCAWMERDTQYFGPGTRLTVL.

A single count supports this clone. The rearrangement joins TRBV6-5 to TRBJ2-7; 9 positions agree with TRBD1. Germline V gives CDR1 MNHEY, CDR2 SVGAGI. Unmatched junction bases numbered 7, after V lost 7 bases and J lost 3 bases. This CDR3 is 14 amino acids long. The CDR3 region has the DNA TGTGCCAGCAAAATTCCGGGACAGGGCTACGAGCAGTACTTC. It encodes CASKIPGQGYEQYF.

The V gene is TRBV19, the J gene TRBJ1-3, with unresolved D. CDR1 is LNHDA, CDR2 SQIVND, per germline (reference sequence). CDR3 length: 14 residues. Trimming pared 5 bases from V and 1 base from J, leaving 9 bases between. The DNA for the CDR3 is TGTGCCAGTAGTTATAGCGTATCTGGAAACACCATATATTTT. Residues: CASSYSVSGNTIYF.

The chain joins TRBV4-3 to TRBJ2-7, with a possible D match to TRBD1 (6 bases). Germline V gene lookup returns CDR1 LGHNA and CDR2 YSLEER. The V gene lost 0 bases and the J gene lost 4 bases, with 13 bases spanning the gap. The CDR3 covers 15 residues. The chain's CDR3 is CASSQEPGHIYEQYF. Here the CDR3 DNA reads TGCGCCAGCAGCCAAGAGCCGGGACACATATACGAGCAGTACTTC.

J is TRBJ1-5 and V is TRBV5-6, with D maybe TRBD1 (6 bases). From germline, CDR1 is SGHDT and CDR2 YYEEEE. This CDR3 contains 14 residues. Between the trimmed V and J ends, which lost 2 bases and 1 base, there was a span of 7 bases. The CDR3 loop is CASSFRGSNQPQHF. The CDR3, as DNA: TGTGCCAGCAGCTTCAGGGGAAGCAATCAGCCCCAGCATTTT.